This T cell receptor beta chain was recovered during a study of shared clonotypes between healthy human individuals. Every subset had its genomic DNA shared out evenly among several immunoSEQ plates. Unsorted PBMC DNA underwent sequencing on ten immunoSEQ deep assay plates. Profiled with immunoSEQ multiplex PCR; TCRdb holds only in-frame clones, not every one. The sample lists hundreds of thousands of clones; roughly 77% were seen once. V was shortened by 5 bases and J by 0 bases, with 13 bases between the two germline ends. The germline gives CDR1 SGHNT, CDR2 YYREEE (reference sequence). CDR3 length: 15 residues. This clone showed up just once.

Sequencing was performed on PBMCs. The receptor's source is a woman between 40 and 50 years old in good health. Some clones in this sample may be carry-over from other donors' samples. This rearrangement joins TRBV5-4 to TRBJ2-3, with D tentatively TRBD1 or TRBD2 (5 bases each). The CDR3 DNA follows: TGTGCCAGCAGGCCCGGGACCACTAGCACAGATACGCAGTATTTT. Translated, it gives CASRPGTTSTDTQYF.